A single T cell receptor beta chain is shown here with its context. Antigen specificity is unknown. TCRdb reanalysed the 5' RACE reads using MiXCR and keeps one entry per CDR3 protein. The sample contains about 48,000 distinct CDR3 sequences, less than 15% of which appear only once. Trimming stripped 7 bases from V and 0 bases from J, with 15 bases between. This CDR3 spans 16 amino acids. Germline lookup yields CDR1 MNHNS and CDR2 SASEGT. This sample stems from a study of early T cells in non-severe SARS-CoV-2 infection. General study findings and limits: The matching step, a VDJdb search, favored anti-spike CD8 responses and missed private and CD4 specificities.

The V and J genes are TRBV6-1 and TRBJ1-4; D might be TRBD1 (5 bases). The sample consisted of whole blood. The sequence was obtained from an adult who was a healthcare worker with PCR-confirmed SARS-CoV-2 infection or an uninfected control (not recorded which). In DNA, the CDR3 is TGTGCCAGCATTGGGGCCTTCTTGGCAACTAATGAAAAACTGTTTTTT. Translated: CASIGAFLATNEKLFF.